The present entry profiles one T cell receptor beta chain with its context. This sample stems from a study of cytomegalovirus exposure and HLA in healthy donors. Study summary: A subsequent analysis reported that the 120 or so validation repertoires were produced on the same platform that had also been used for the 500 to 700 first-cohort repertoires.

Assay: immunoSEQ multiplex PCR; the TCRdb copy retains only in-frame clones and omits some. The sample includes about 170,000 clones, about 90% of them seen just once. Per germline, CDR1 LNHDA and CDR2 SQIVND (reference sequence). The length of the CDR3 is 15 residues. V dropped 7 bases and J dropped 3; count of bases not matched to a gene: 11. The chain has TRBV19 and TRBJ2-7; TRBD1 matches 8 bases. Material for sequencing was PBMCs. This clonotype was obtained from a man between 18 and 35 years old in good health and CMV-seropositive. DNA for the CDR3: TGTGCCAGTAAGGTCGGGACAGGAGCCGTCTACGAGCAGTACTTC. Protein: CASKVGTGAVYEQYF.